One sample yielded the 28 T cell receptor beta chains listed below, sequenced in a study of patients and donors after allogeneic stem cell transplantation (dated by TCRdb to about 2020). The method was RT-PCR. Data came from a NextSeq 550. The public sequencing data were trimmed at Q25 with fastp and processed into clonotypes with MiXCR by TCRdb, which kept only in-frame beta chains. Duplicate CDR3 protein sequences are folded into a single record with the most common DNA and genes. The table for this sample lists about 410,000 distinct CDR3 sequences; 15% to 20% of them were counted only once. The ten most abundant clones make up less than 8.5% of the sample. Sequenced input: blood, either unsorted or a sorted T cell fraction (not recorded which). These receptors were collected from a human donor who was either an allogeneic HSCT recipient or a stem cell or donor lymphocyte infusion donor (not recorded which). It is not recorded whose cells these are; they may come from a transplant donor.

In its sample, this clonotype was seen a few times. This chain links TRBV6-2 or TRBV6-3 with TRBJ2-7, with a weak D call TRBD1 (6 bases). V shed 5 bases and J shed 0 bases, with 17 bases lying between them. Germline CDR1 MNHEY, CDR2 SVGEGT. The CDR3 totals 16 residues. The CDR3: CASSGPRTAFSYEQYF. CDR3 nucleotide sequence: TGTGCCAGCAGTGGCCCCAGGACAGCCTTCTCCTACGAGCAGTACTTC.

Written as DNA, the CDR3 is TGTGCCAGCAGACAGGGGCTCTACGAGCAGTACTTC. Its protein product is CASRQGLYEQYF. V and J are TRBV27 and TRBJ2-7, with TRBD1 identical over 7 bases. The CDR3 has 12 residues. After removal of 6 bases from V and 3 bases from J, the junction contained 2 bases not matched to a gene. Per the germline V gene, CDR1 is MNHEY and CDR2 is SMNVEV (reference sequence).

This clonotype was detected only a few times. The chain has TRBV14 and TRBJ2-7; TRBD1 agrees at 12 bases. Per germline, CDR1 SGHDN and CDR2 FVKESK. This CDR3 comprises 16 residues. V shed 5 bases and J 3 bases; nucleotides not matched to a gene: 8. The CDR3 DNA follows: TGTGCCAGCAGCGAAAAAGGGGACAGGGGGCACTACGAGCAGTACTTC. Translated: CASSEKGDRGHYEQYF.

The rearrangement joins TRBV6-2 or TRBV6-3 to TRBJ1-3, with D hard to call. Germline assignment: CDR1 MNHEY and CDR2 SVGEGT. This CDR3 spans 15 amino acids. V was pared by 6 bases and J by 0 bases, with 12 bases between. CDR3 in DNA: TGTGCCAGCAGATCCGACGGCCGCTCTGGAAACACCATATATTTT. Residues: CASRSDGRSGNTIYF.

The J gene is TRBJ2-3, the V gene TRBV5-1; D gene unclear. The CDR3 consists of 14 residues. Germline loops: CDR1 SGHRS, CDR2 YFSETQ. V dropped 0 bases and J dropped 3 bases, with 8 bases sitting between them. This chain's CDR3 is CASSLGLQTDTQYF. The CDR3 nucleotides read TGCGCCAGCAGCTTGGGCCTGCAGACAGATACGCAGTATTTT. Variable domain in full (rest from reference TRBV5-1 and TRBJ2-3): KAGVTQTPRYLIKTRGQQVTLSCSPISGHRSVSWYQQTPGQGLQFLFEYFSETQRNKGNFPGRFSGRQFSNSRSEMNVSTLELGDSALYLCASSLGLQTDTQYFGPGTRLTVL.

The rearrangement uses TRBV29-1 and TRBJ2-2, with unresolved D. The length of the CDR3 is 14 residues. Trimming removed 1 base at V and 3 bases at J, with 9 bases between. The V gene's germline CDR1 is SQVTM and CDR2 ANQGSEA. In DNA form, the CDR3 reads TGCAGCGTTGAAGGTGCAGGTTACACCGGGGAGCTGTTTTTT. Its protein is CSVEGAGYTGELFF.

The CDR3 reads CATRLAGRNTGELFF. CDR3 nucleotide sequence: TGTGCCACCCGACTAGCGGGCCGTAACACCGGGGAGCTGTTTTTT. The chain couples TRBV6-1 to TRBJ2-2, with 10 bases matching TRBD2. CDR3 size: 15 residues. Trimming removed 10 bases from V and 2 bases from J; junction bases left unmatched: 7. Per the germline V gene, CDR1 is MNHNS and CDR2 is SASEGT.

This clonotype occurred many times. The chain joins TRBV6-5 to TRBJ2-2, with D unresolved. Trimming took off 2 bases at V and 3 bases at J, with 4 bases between the two ends. Germline V gene data show CDR1 as MNHEY and CDR2 as SVGAGI. CDR3 length: 13 amino acids. The DNA for the CDR3 is TGTGCCAGCAGTTACAGAGACACCGGGGAGCTGTTTTTT. It translates to CASSYRDTGELFF.

This clonotype was observed a handful of times. The chain couples TRBV12-5 to TRBJ2-1; no clear D gene. CDR3 length: 11 residues. Between the trimmed V and J ends, which lost 0 bases and 7 bases, there was a span of 1 base. CDR1 is LGHNT, CDR2 FRNRAP, per germline. The CDR3 loop reads CASGLVNEQFF. The CDR3 DNA sequence: TGTGCTAGTGGTTTGGTAAATGAGCAGTTCTTC.

The table lists this clonotype with a few counts. CDR3 nucleotides: TGTGCCAGCAGCTTTCGCCAGGGGTTGGTGACCCAGTACTTC. It translates to CASSFRQGLVTQYF. The chain joins TRBV28 to TRBJ2-5; weak D call: TRBD1 (6 bases). The CDR3 contains 14 residues. Germline-derived CDR1 and CDR2 are MDHEN and SYDVKM. V lost 6 bases, J lost 7 bases, and 18 bases lay in between.

This clonotype was detected a few times. The chain links TRBV20-1 to TRBJ2-3; D not certain. Per germline, CDR1 DFQATT and CDR2 SNEGSKA (reference sequence). The CDR3 spans 12 residues. The V and J ends lost 5 bases and 6 bases respectively, with 12 bases between them. CDR3 sequence: CSAFLGADTQYF. In nucleotides, the CDR3 is TGCAGTGCTTTCCTTGGAGCGGATACGCAGTATTTT.

This clonotype was found a few times. The chain links TRBV12-3 or TRBV12-4 to TRBJ2-1; tentatively, D is TRBD2 (6 bases). V lost 0 bases and J 9 bases, leaving 9 bases between the germline ends. CDR3 length: 13 residues. CDR3 bases: TGTGCCAGCAGTTTAGCCCGCGGGGCTGAGCAGTTCTTC. Its protein is CASSLARGAEQFF.

The sample holds a few counts of this clonotype. This chain links TRBV7-9 with TRBJ2-7; D gene uncertain. CDR1 is SEHNR, CDR2 FQNEAQ, per germline (reference sequence). The V end lost 0 bases, the J end lost 9 bases, and 18 bases lay between the germline ends. The CDR3 is 15 residues long. Here the CDR3 DNA reads TGTGCCAGCAGCTTAGCGAAAGACCCTTCCCCTGGGCAGTACTTC. This codes for CASSLAKDPSPGQYF.

The chain links TRBV4-2 to TRBJ1-2; 7 positions agree with TRBD1. V was pared by 0 bases and J by 2 bases, with 3 bases of the junction left unmatched. The CDR3 runs 15 residues. CDR1 and CDR2 from the germline V gene are LGHNA and YNFKEQ. CDR3 protein: CASSQDWDRNYGYTF. For the CDR3, the DNA is TGTGCCAGCAGCCAAGATTGGGACAGAAACTATGGCTACACCTTC.

The chain uses TRBV6-2 or TRBV6-3 and TRBJ1-1; 7 bases are a match to TRBD1. The CDR3 covers 14 residues. CDR1 and CDR2 from the germline V gene are MNHEY and SVGEGT. The V and J ends lost 10 bases and 1 base, in that order; junction bases with no gene match: 9. The CDR3 loop is CATRSGTANTEAFF. In nucleotides, the CDR3 is TGTGCCACTCGTTCCGGGACAGCGAACACTGAAGCTTTCTTT.

This clonotype was seen at least ten times. The chain links TRBV25-1 to TRBJ1-3; D is undetermined. The length of the CDR3 is 14 residues. Germline V lookup: CDR1 MGHDK, CDR2 SYGVNS. Trimming left V 6 bases short and J 4 bases short, with 13 bases between. The CDR3 nucleotides read TGTGCCAGCAGGTCCCACGGTGGAGGAAACACCATATATTTT. Its protein product is CASRSHGGGNTIYF.

This clonotype was seen a few times. This chain connects TRBV6-1 to TRBJ2-2; 9 nucleotides match TRBD1. J gave up 6 bases and V 6 bases, and 8 bases lay outside the gene matches. This CDR3 region has 15 residues. Germline CDR1 and CDR2: MNHNS and SASEGT. The CDR3 nucleotides are TGTGCCAGCAGGAGGATGACAGGGGGGGCCGGGGAGCTGTTTTTT. Encoded protein: CASRRMTGGAGELFF.

The chain is built from TRBV5-1 and TRBJ2-1; 9 bases align to TRBD1. V was clipped by 2 bases and J by 3 bases; unmatched bases: 3. This CDR3 is built from 15 residues. Germline V CDR1 and CDR2: SGHRS, YFSETQ. The CDR3 spells CASSFTDRGYNEQFF. The CDR3 DNA sequence: TGCGCCAGCAGCTTTACGGACAGGGGCTACAATGAGCAGTTCTTC.

This chain connects TRBV4-1 to TRBJ2-1; 7 bases line up with TRBD2. Germline V gene lookup returns CDR1 MGHRA and CDR2 YSYEKL. Unmatched junction bases numbered 19, after V lost 5 bases and J lost 0 bases. This CDR3 is built from 20 residues. The CDR3 DNA follows: TGCGCCAGCAGCTATCTAGCGGAGTTTTCCTTATACCTCTCCTACAATGAGCAGTTCTTC. It translates to CASSYLAEFSLYLSYNEQFF.

The gene calls are TRBV12-3 or TRBV12-4 and TRBJ2-6; D not resolved. The CDR3 spans 15 residues. Between the trimmed V and J ends, which lost 3 bases and 2 bases, there was a span of 8 bases. For the CDR3, the DNA is TGTGCCAGCAGTTTTGACGGCCCTGGGGCCAACGTCCTGACTTTC. It specifies CASSFDGPGANVLTF.

CDR3 bases: TGTGCCAGCAGGGGGGGGAAGGGCAGGCCTGAAGCTTTCTTT. Protein product: CASRGGKGRPEAFF. The chain joins TRBV27 to TRBJ1-1, with D possibly matching TRBD1 (5 bases). The CDR3 spans 14 residues. Trimming took 6 bases from V and 6 from J, leaving 17 bases between them. CDR1 and CDR2 from the germline V gene are MNHEY and SMNVEV (reference sequence).

This clonotype was seen only a few times. This chain uses TRBV4-2 with TRBJ2-4; perhaps TRBD2 as D (5 bases). This CDR3 comprises 18 residues. Between the trimmed V and J ends, which lost 3 bases and 0 bases, there was a span of 18 bases. The germline gives CDR1 LGHNA, CDR2 YNFKEQ. The CDR3 region is CASSQGDRARLAKNIQYF. The CDR3 coding sequence is TGTGCCAGCAGCCAGGGAGATAGGGCCAGACTAGCCAAAAACATTCAGTACTTC.

This clonotype was counted between two and nine times. V gene TRBV4-3 combines with J gene TRBJ1-6; D is ambiguous. Germline V gives CDR1 LGHNA, CDR2 YSLEER. The CDR3 runs 19 residues. Trimming took 0 bases from V and 0 from J, leaving 15 bases between them. CDR3 residues: CASSQDVEGHSSYNSPLHF. In nucleotides, the CDR3 is TGCGCCAGCAGCCAAGATGTGGAGGGCCATAGCTCCTATAATTCACCCCTCCACTTT.

This clonotype appeared a few times. The chain couples TRBV29-1 to TRBJ2-3; D might be TRBD2 (5 bases). CDR1 and CDR2 (germline): SQVTM, ANQGSEA. Trimming left V 2 bases short and J 3 bases short, with 6 bases between. The length of the CDR3 is 12 residues. Here the CDR3 DNA reads TGCAGCGTTGAATCGGGGACAGATACGCAGTATTTT. Translating it yields CSVESGTDTQYF.

This clonotype was detected only a few times. The rearrangement joins TRBV12-3 or TRBV12-4 to TRBJ2-2; 7 bases align to TRBD2. This CDR3 is 15 amino acids long. V dropped 5 bases and J dropped 4; count of bases not matched to a gene: 7. The CDR3 here is CASSGTKSSTGELFF. CDR3 coding DNA: TGTGCCAGCAGTGGGACTAAGTCGAGCACCGGGGAGCTGTTTTTT.

This clonotype was recorded at least ten times. The chain has TRBV7-9 and TRBJ2-7, with 7 bases fitting TRBD2. The CDR3 totals 14 residues. The V segment lost 1 base and the J segment 2 bases; nucleotides outside the gene matches: 2. The germline CDR1 and CDR2 sequences are SEHNR and FQNEAQ (reference sequence). As DNA, the CDR3 is TGTGCCAGCAGCTTAGAACTAGCGACCTACGAGCAGTACTTC. Translation: CASSLELATYEQYF. The whole variable domain, filled in from reference TRBV7-9 and TRBJ2-7, reads DTGVSQNPRHKITKRGQNVTFRCDPISEHNRLYWYRQTLGQGPEFLTYFQNEAQLEKSRLLSDRFSAERPKGSFSTLEIQRTEQGDSAMYLCASSLELATYEQYFGPGTRLTVT.

The chain employs TRBV14 and TRBJ1-1; D is undetermined. Deletions cut 5 bases from V and 5 bases from J, with 21 bases between. The CDR3 has 16 amino acids. The germline V gene has CDR1 SGHDN and CDR2 FVKESK. CDR3 DNA sequence: TGTGCCAGCAGCGAGTCGAATAGAGTCCCAAGGACTGAAGCTTTCTTT. Protein: CASSESNRVPRTEAFF.

This chain joins TRBV6-1 and TRBJ2-1; possible D gene TRBD2, 6 bases. Trimming took off 7 bases at V and 1 base at J, with 14 bases between the two ends. CDR3 size: 15 residues. In germline, CDR1 is MNHNS, CDR2 SASEGT. The chain's CDR3 is CASTVAGKSYNEQFF. As DNA, the CDR3 is TGTGCCAGCACTGTCGCGGGAAAATCCTACAATGAGCAGTTCTTC.